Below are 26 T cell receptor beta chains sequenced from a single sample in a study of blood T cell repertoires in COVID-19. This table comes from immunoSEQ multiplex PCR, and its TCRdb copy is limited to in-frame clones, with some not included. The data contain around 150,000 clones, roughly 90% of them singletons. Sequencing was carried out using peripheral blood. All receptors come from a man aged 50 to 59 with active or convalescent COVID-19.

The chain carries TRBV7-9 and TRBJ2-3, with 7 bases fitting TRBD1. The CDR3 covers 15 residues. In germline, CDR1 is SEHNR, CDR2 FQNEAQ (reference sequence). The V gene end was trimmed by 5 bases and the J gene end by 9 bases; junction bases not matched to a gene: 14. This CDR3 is CASSDTKLRGWTQYF. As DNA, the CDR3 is TGTGCCAGCAGCGATACAAAACTCAGGGGGTGGACGCAGTATTTT.

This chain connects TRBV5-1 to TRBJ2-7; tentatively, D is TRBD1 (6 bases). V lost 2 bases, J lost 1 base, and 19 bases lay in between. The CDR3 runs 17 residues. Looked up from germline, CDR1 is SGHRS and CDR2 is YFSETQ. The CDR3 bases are TGCGCCAGCAGCTTACAGTTGACAGGTGTGGGTTCCTACGAGCAGTACTTC. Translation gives CASSLQLTGVGSYEQYF.

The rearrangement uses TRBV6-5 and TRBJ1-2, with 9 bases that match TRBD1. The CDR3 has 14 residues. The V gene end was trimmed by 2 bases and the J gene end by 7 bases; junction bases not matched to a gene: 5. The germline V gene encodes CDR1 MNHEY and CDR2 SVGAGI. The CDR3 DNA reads TGTGCCAGCAGTTACGTGGGGACAGGGCCTGGCTACACCTTC. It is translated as CASSYVGTGPGYTF.

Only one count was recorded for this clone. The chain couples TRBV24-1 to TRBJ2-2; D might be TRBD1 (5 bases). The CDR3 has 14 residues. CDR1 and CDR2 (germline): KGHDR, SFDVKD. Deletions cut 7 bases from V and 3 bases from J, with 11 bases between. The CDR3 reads CATRSSRDTGELFF. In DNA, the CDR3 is TGTGCCACCAGGTCCTCCAGGGACACCGGGGAGCTGTTTTTT.

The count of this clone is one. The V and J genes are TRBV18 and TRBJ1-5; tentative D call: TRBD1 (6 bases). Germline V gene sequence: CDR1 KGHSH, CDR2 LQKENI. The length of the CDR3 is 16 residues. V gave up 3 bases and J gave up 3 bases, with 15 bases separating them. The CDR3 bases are TGTGCCAGCTCACCGTCAGGGGCTGGTTCCAATCAGCCCCAGCATTTT. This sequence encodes CASSPSGAGSNQPQHF.

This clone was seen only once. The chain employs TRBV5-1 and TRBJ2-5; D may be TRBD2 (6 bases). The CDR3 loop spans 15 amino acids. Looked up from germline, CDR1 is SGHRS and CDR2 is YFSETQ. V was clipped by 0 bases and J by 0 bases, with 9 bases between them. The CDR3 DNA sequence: TGCGCCAGCAGCTTGGTAGCGGACTACCAAGAGACCCAGTACTTC. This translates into CASSLVADYQETQYF.

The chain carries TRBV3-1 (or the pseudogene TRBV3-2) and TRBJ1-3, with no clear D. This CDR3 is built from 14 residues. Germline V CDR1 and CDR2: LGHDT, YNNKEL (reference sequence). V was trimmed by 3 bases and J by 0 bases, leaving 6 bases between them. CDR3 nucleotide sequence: TGTGCCAGCAGCCATCTGTTCTCTGGAAACACCATATATTTT. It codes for CASSHLFSGNTIYF.

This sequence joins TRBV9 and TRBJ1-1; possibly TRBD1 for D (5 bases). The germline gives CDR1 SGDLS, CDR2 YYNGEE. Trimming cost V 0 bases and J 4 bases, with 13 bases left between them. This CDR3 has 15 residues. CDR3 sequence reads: CASSVVRQGSTEAFF. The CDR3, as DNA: TGTGCCAGCAGCGTAGTTAGGCAGGGATCCACTGAAGCTTTCTTT.

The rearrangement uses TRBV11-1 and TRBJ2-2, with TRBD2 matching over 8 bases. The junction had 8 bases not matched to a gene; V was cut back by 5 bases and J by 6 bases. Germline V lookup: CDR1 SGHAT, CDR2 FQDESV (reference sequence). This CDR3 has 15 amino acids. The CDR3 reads CASSPGGEIAGELFF. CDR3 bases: TGTGCCAGCAGCCCGGGGGGGGAGATCGCCGGGGAGCTGTTTTTT.

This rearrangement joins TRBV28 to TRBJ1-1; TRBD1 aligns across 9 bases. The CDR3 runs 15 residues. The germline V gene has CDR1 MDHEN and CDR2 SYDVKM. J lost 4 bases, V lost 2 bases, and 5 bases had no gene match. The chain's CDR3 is CASSLPDRGGTEAFF. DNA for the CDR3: TGTGCCAGCAGTTTACCGGACAGGGGTGGCACTGAAGCTTTCTTT.

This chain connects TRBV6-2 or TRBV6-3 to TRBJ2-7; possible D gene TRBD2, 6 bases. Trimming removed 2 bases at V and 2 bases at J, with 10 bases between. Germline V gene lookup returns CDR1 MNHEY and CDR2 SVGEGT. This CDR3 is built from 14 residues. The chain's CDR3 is CASSYAGPTYEQYF. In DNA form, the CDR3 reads TGTGCCAGCAGTTACGCGGGACCCACCTACGAGCAGTACTTC.

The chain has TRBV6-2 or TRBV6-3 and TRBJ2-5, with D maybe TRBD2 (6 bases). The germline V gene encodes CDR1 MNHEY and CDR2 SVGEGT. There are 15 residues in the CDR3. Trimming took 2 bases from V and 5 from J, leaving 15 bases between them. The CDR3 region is CASSYAGRGSETQYF. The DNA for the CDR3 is TGTGCCAGCAGTTACGCCGGGAGAGGCAGCGAGACCCAGTACTTC.

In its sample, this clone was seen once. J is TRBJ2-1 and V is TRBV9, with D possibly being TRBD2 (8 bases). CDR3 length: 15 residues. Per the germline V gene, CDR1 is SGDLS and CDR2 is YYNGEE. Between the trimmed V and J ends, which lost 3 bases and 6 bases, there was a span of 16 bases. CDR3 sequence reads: CASSARGDRTNEQFF. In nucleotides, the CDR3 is TGTGCCAGCAGCGCGCGGGGGGACAGAACCAATGAGCAGTTCTTC.

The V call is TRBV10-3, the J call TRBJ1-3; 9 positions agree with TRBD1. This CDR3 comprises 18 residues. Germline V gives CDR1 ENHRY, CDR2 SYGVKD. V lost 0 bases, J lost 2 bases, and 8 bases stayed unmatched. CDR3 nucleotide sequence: TGTGCCATCAGTGAGTCTCCGGGACAGGGTAGGGCTGGAAACACCATATATTTT. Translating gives CAISESPGQGRAGNTIYF.

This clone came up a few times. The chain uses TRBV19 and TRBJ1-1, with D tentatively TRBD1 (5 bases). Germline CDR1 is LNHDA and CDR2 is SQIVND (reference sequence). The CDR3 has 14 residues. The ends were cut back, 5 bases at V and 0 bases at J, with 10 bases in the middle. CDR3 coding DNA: TGTGCCAGTAGTGTCCTGGGGCTGAACACTGAAGCTTTCTTT. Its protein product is CASSVLGLNTEAFF.

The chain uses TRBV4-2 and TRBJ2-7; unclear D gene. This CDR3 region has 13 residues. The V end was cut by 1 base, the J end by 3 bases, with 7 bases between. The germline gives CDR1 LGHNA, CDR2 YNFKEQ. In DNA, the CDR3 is TGTGCCAGCAGCCAAGCTCCGGGCTACGAGCAGTACTTC. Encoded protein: CASSQAPGYEQYF.

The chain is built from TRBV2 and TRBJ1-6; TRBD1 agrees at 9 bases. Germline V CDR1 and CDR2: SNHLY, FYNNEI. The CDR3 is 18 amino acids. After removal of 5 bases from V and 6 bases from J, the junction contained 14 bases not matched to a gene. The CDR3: CASSPGTGIGVSNSPLHF. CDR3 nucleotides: TGTGCCAGCAGTCCCGGGACAGGGATCGGCGTGAGTAATTCACCCCTCCACTTT.

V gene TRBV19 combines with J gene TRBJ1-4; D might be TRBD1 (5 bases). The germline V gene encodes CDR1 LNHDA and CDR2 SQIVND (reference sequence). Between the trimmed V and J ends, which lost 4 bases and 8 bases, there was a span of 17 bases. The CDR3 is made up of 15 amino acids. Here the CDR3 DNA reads TGTGCCAGTAGTACCAATGGAGTTGGGGGGGAAAAACTGTTTTTT. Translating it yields CASSTNGVGGEKLFF.

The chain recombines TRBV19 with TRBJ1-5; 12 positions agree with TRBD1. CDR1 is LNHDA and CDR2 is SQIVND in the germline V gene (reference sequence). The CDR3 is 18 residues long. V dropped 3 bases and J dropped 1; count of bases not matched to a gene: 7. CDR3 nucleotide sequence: TGTGCCAGTAGTATTATCGGGACAGGGGGCCGGAGCAATCAGCCCCAGCATTTT. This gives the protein CASSIIGTGGRSNQPQHF.

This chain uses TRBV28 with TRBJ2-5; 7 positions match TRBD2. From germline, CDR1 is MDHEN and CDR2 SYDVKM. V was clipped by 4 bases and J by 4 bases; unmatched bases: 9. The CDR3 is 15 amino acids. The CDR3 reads CASSSPGEGRETQYF. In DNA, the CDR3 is TGTGCCAGCAGTTCCCCGGGGGAGGGACGAGAGACCCAGTACTTC.

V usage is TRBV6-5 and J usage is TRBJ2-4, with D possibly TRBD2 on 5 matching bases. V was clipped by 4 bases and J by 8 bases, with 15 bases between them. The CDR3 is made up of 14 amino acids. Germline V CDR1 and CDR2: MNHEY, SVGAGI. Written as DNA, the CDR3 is TGTGCCAGCAGTTCTCTGGGAGTTAAGGACATTCAGTACTTC. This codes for CASSSLGVKDIQYF.

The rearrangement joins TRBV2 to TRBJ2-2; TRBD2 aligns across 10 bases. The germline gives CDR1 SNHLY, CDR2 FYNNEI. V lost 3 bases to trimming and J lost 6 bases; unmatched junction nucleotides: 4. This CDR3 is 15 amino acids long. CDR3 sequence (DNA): TGTGCCAGCAGTGACCTAGCGGGAGTGGCCGGGGAGCTGTTTTTT. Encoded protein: CASSDLAGVAGELFF.

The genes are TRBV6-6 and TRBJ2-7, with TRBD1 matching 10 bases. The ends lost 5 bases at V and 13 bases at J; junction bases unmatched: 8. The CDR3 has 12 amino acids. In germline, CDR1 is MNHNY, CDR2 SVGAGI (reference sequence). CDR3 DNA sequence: TGTGCCAGCAGTCCCCGACAGGGGGCGGCTTACTTC. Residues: CASSPRQGAAYF.

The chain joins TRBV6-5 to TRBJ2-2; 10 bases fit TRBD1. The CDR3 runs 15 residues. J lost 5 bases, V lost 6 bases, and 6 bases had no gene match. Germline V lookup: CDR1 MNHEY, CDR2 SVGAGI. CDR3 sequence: CASRAGQGRTGELFF. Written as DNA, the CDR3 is TGTGCCAGCAGAGCGGGACAGGGGAGGACCGGGGAGCTGTTTTTT.

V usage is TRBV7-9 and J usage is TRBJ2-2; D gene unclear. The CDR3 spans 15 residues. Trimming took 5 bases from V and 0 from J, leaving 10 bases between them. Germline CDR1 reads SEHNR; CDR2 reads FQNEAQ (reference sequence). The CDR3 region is CASSPIDTNTGELFF. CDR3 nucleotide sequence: TGTGCCAGCAGCCCCATCGACACGAACACCGGGGAGCTGTTTTTT. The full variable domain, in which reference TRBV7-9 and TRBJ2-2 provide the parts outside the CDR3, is DTGVSQNPRHKITKRGQNVTFRCDPISEHNRLYWYRQTLGQGPEFLTYFQNEAQLEKSRLLSDRFSAERPKGSFSTLEIQRTEQGDSAMYLCASSPIDTNTGELFFGEGSRLTVL.

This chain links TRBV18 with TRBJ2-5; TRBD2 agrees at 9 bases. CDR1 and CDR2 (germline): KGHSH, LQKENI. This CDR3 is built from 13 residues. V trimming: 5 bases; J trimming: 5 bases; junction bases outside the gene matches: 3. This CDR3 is CASSIAGDETQYF. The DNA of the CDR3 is TGTGCCAGCTCAATAGCGGGAGATGAGACCCAGTACTTC.